The rows below give T cell receptor beta chains drawn from one sample of a study of blood T cell repertoires in COVID-19. Some clones are missing from TCRdb's copy, which holds only in-frame ones; the method was immunoSEQ multiplex PCR. The sample consists of roughly 250,000 clones, about 83% of them appearing once. Sequenced sample: peripheral blood. All receptors derive from a woman aged 45-65 years with acute or convalescent COVID-19. Each CDR3 is given with its conserved first and last residue. D genes are given only for firm matches. Clone size, where shown, is once, few, many, or a class for clones that have expanded.

>TRBD2|TRBV11-2|TRBJ2-1|NA
TGTGCCAGCAGCTTAGAAGGGAGGGTGTCGGTATACAATGAGCAGTTCTTC
CASSLEGRVSVYNEQFF
>NA|TRBV27|TRBJ2-3|NA
TGTGCCAGCAGTCTGACCGGAGGGGATACGCAGTATTTT
CASSLTGGDTQYF
>NA|TRBV28|TRBJ1-2|NA
TGTGCCGTCGGTGACAGCGCCTATGGCTACACCTTC
CAVGDSAYGYTF
>TRBD2|TRBV18|TRBJ2-5|once
TGTGCCAGCTCACCCTCGGGGGGGTGGCTCCAAGAGACCCAGTACTTC
CASSPSGGWLQETQYF
>NA|TRBV5-6|TRBJ1-5|few
TGTGCCAGCAGCTTGGGGCAGTTGAAGAATCAGCCCCAGCATTTT
CASSLGQLKNQPQHF
>TRBD1|TRBV6-5|TRBJ1-6|NA
TGTGCCAGCGGCGAGAGGGACAGGAATTCACCCCTCCACTTT
CASGERDRNSPLHF
>NA|TRBV19|TRBJ2-6|NA
TGTGCCAGTAGATCCGGGACAACTGGGGCCAACGTCCTGACTTTC
CASRSGTTGANVLTF
>NA|TRBV9|TRBJ1-5|NA
TGTGCCAGCAGCTCCTCGGGCAATCAGCCCCAGCATTTT
CASSSSGNQPQHF
>TRBD1|TRBV7-8|TRBJ1-1|NA
TGTGCCAGCAGCTTACAGGGGGCGGTCACTGAAGCTTTCTTT
CASSLQGAVTEAFF
>NA|TRBV11-1|TRBJ2-2|once
TGTGCCACTCAAGTGGACTCCAACACCGGGGAGCTGTTTTTT
CATQVDSNTGELFF
>NA|TRBV21-1|TRBJ1-4|NA
TGTGCCAGCAGCAAATATCGGGACAGGGGATTGTCTAATGAAAAACTGTTTTTT
CASSKYRDRGLSNEKLFF
>NA|TRBV28|TRBJ1-2|NA
TGTGCCAGCAGTTCCGTTGTTGCGGGGCACTATGGCTACACCTTC
CASSSVVAGHYGYTF
>TRBD1|TRBV5-1|TRBJ2-1|NA
TGCGCCAGCAGCTTGTGGCAGGGGGCAAGGGAGCAGTTCTTC
CASSLWQGAREQFF
>NA|TRBV28|TRBJ2-5|NA
TGTGCCAGCAGTTCATATTCCGGGACACCTCAAGAGACCCAGTACTTC
CASSSYSGTPQETQYF
>NA|TRBV5-4|TRBJ1-2|NA
TGTGCCAGCAGAGGGGCGTTTGGCTACACCTTC
CASRGAFGYTF
>NA|TRBV2|TRBJ1-2|NA
TGTGCCAGCAGGGAGGATTCATTTTACTATGGCTACACCTTC
CASREDSFYYGYTF
>TRBD1|TRBV6-2/TRBV6-3|TRBJ2-3|NA
TGTGCCAGCAGCGGACAGGGGGCAGGCACAGATACGCAGTATTTT
CASSGQGAGTDTQYF
>NA|TRBV28|TRBJ2-7|once
TGTGCCAGCAGCCCGCCCGGGAAACCCGGCGAGCAGTACTTC
CASSPPGKPGEQYF
>NA|TRBV20-1|TRBJ2-1|few
TGCAGTGCAGCCATCAATGAGCAGTTCTTC
CSAAINEQFF
>TRBD1|TRBV19|TRBJ2-2|NA
TGTGCCAGTAGTAAATCAGGGGGAGTGACCGGGGAGCTGTTTTTT
CASSKSGGVTGELFF
>TRBD1|TRBV28|TRBJ2-7|NA
TGTGCCAGCAGTCCGCTCCGGGACAGGTCCTACGAGCAGTACTTC
CASSPLRDRSYEQYF
>NA|TRBV6-5|TRBJ1-2|NA
TGTGCCAGCAGTTACTCGAATGTCGGGGGAAACTATGGCTACACCTTC
CASSYSNVGGNYGYTF
>TRBD1|TRBV7-2|TRBJ2-3|NA
TGTGCCAGCAGCCCCGACAGGGGGCTGACAGATACGCAGTATTTT
CASSPDRGLTDTQYF
>NA|TRBV9|TRBJ1-2|NA
TGTGCCAGCAGTGCCTTCCCACAGGGAGATGGCTACACCTTC
CASSAFPQGDGYTF
>NA|TRBV3-1/TRBV3-2|TRBJ1-4|NA
TGTGCCACCCAGGCCAATGAAAAACTGTTTTTT
CATQANEKLFF
>TRBD1|TRBV6-5|TRBJ1-5|NA
TGTGCCAGCAGCCCCGGAGGGGGCCGGCAGCCCCAGCATTTT
CASSPGGGRQPQHF
>NA|TRBV6-6|TRBJ2-2|NA
TGTGCCAGCAGTTACTCAGATGGCAACGGGGAGCTGTTTTTT
CASSYSDGNGELFF
>TRBD1|TRBV28|TRBJ1-2|few
TGTGCCAGCAGCCAAATAAACACAGGGGTCTATGGCTACACCTTC
CASSQINTGVYGYTF
>TRBD2|TRBV9|TRBJ2-1|NA
TGTGCCAGCAGTCCGGGGGGACGCAGCTCCTACAATGAGCAGTTCTTC
CASSPGGRSSYNEQFF
>NA|TRBV3-1/TRBV3-2|TRBJ1-2|once
TGTGCCAGCAGCCAAGGGGCTGGGCGCACCTTC
CASSQGAGRTF
>TRBD2|TRBV5-1|TRBJ2-7|NA
TGCGCCAGCAGATCGACTAAGGCCAGCGGGGTCTACGAGCAGTACTTC
CASRSTKASGVYEQYF
>TRBD1|TRBV2|TRBJ2-2|NA
TGTGCCAGCCGGACAGGCTACACCGGGGAGCTGTTTTTT
CASRTGYTGELFF
>NA|TRBV7-9|TRBJ2-5|NA
TGTGCCAGCAGCTTATCCTACAAGGGGGAGACCCAGTACTTC
CASSLSYKGETQYF
>NA|TRBV2|TRBJ2-5|NA
TGTGCCAGCAGTTCGGAGACCCAGTACTTC
CASSSETQYF
>TRBD1|TRBV3-1/TRBV3-2|TRBJ1-6|NA
TGTGCCAGCAGCCAAGGGTACAGGGGTAATTCACCCCTCCACTTT
CASSQGYRGNSPLHF
>NA|TRBV14|TRBJ1-1|NA
TGTGCCAGCAGCCAGAATGGACAGAAACCCCCTGAAGCTTTCTTT
CASSQNGQKPPEAFF
>NA|TRBV5-1|TRBJ2-3|few
TGCGCCAGCAGCCTTCGGACATCCACAGATACGCAGTATTTT
CASSLRTSTDTQYF
>NA|TRBV4-1|TRBJ2-1|few
TGCGCCAGCAGCCCCTATGGGGAGGAGCAGTTCTTC
CASSPYGEEQFF
>NA|TRBV3-1/TRBV3-2|TRBJ1-1|NA
TGTGCCAGCACCGGGACTTCAGGGAACACTGAAGCTTTCTTT
CASTGTSGNTEAFF
>NA|TRBV10-3|TRBJ2-7|NA
TGTGCCATCAGGGCCGGGACAACGAGCTCCTACGAGCAGTACTTC
CAIRAGTTSSYEQYF
>TRBD1|TRBV10-3|TRBJ1-4|NA
TGTGCCATCAGTGCTGGGACAGGGGGTGAAAAACTGTTTTTT
CAISAGTGGEKLFF
>TRBD1|TRBV28|TRBJ1-1|NA
TGTGCCAGCAGCATGGACAGGAGGAAAGCTTTCTTT
CASSMDRRKAFF
>NA|TRBV4-1|TRBJ2-1|NA
TGCGCCAGCAGTGGAGAGGGCTCCTACAATGAGCAGTTCTTC
CASSGEGSYNEQFF
>NA|TRBV28|TRBJ1-5|NA
TGTGCCAGCTGGGGACACAACAATCAGCCCCAGCATTTT
CASWGHNNQPQHF
>NA|TRBV11-3|TRBJ2-5|once
TGTGCCAGCAGTCAGGCGGGCAGGTCTAACCAAGAGACCCAGTACTTC
CASSQAGRSNQETQYF
>TRBD1|TRBV4-1|TRBJ2-5|NA
TGCGCCAGCAGCCAGTCCGGGACAGGGGATGAGACCCAGTACTTC
CASSQSGTGDETQYF
>NA|TRBV24-1|TRBJ2-5|once
TGTGCCACCAGTGCTGGGACTTGGGGGACCCAGTACTTC
CATSAGTWGTQYF
>TRBD1|TRBV6-6|TRBJ1-1|few
TGTGCCAGCAGTTCGCTACAGACAGGGAGGAACACTGAAGCTTTCTTT
CASSSLQTGRNTEAFF
>TRBD1|TRBV7-8|TRBJ1-1|NA
TGTGCCAGCAGCTTAGTCCTAGGACAGGGGACGGGTGAAGCTTTCTTT
CASSLVLGQGTGEAFF
>TRBD1|TRBV6-5|TRBJ1-2|NA
TGTGCCAGCAGTTACTCGACAGGGTCTGGCTACACCTTC
CASSYSTGSGYTF
>TRBD1|TRBV4-3|TRBJ1-2|NA
TGCGCCAGCAGCTCCGTAGTGACAGGGGACTATGGCTACACCTTC
CASSSVVTGDYGYTF
>TRBD1|TRBV3-1/TRBV3-2|TRBJ1-1|once
TGTGCCAGCAGCCAAAAGAACAGGGGGGGTGGCACTGAAGCTTTCTTT
CASSQKNRGGGTEAFF
>TRBD2|TRBV7-2|TRBJ2-1|NA
TGTGCCAGCAGCTCCCGGACTAGCGGGAGTTACAATGAGCAGTTCTTC
CASSSRTSGSYNEQFF
>NA|TRBV7-2|TRBJ1-5|NA
TGTGCCAGCAGCTTATTAGAAAATCAGCCCCAGCATTTT
CASSLLENQPQHF
>TRBD2|TRBV28|TRBJ2-7|NA
TGTGCCAGCAGCCCGGGACTAGCGGGTCAACTTTCATCCTACGAGCAGTACTTC
CASSPGLAGQLSSYEQYF